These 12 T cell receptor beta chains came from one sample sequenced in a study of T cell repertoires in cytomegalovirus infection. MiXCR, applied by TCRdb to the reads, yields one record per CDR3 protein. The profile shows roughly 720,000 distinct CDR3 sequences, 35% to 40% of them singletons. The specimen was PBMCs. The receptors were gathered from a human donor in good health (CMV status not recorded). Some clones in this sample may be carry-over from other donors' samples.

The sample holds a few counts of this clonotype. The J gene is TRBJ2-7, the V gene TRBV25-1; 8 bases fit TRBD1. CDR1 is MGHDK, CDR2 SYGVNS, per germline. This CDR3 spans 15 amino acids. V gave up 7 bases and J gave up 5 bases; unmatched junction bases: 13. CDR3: CASTPRTGRGDEQYF. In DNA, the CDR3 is TGTGCCAGCACCCCTCGGACAGGGAGAGGGGACGAGCAGTACTTC.

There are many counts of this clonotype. The CDR3 DNA follows: TGTGCCAGCAGTGGAAACAGGGGGCTTACTGAAGCTTTCTTT. Translating gives CASSGNRGLTEAFF. This rearrangement joins TRBV25-1 to TRBJ1-1; 9 bases fit TRBD1. The CDR3 length is 14 residues. Per the germline V gene, CDR1 is MGHDK and CDR2 is SYGVNS. Trimming cost V 4 bases and J 5 bases; bases outside gene matches: 5.

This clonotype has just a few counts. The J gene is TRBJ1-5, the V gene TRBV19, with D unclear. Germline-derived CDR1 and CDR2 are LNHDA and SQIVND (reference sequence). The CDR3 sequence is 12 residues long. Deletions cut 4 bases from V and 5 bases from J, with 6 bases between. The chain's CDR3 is CASSNLDQPQHF. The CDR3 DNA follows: TGTGCCAGTAGTAACTTGGATCAGCCCCAGCATTTT.

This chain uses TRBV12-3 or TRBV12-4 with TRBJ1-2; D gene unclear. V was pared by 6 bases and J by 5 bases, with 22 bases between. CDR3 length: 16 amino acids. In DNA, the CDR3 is TGTGCCAGCAGCTTCCTTAAGAGACGGGATTTTTATGGCTACACCTTC. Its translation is CASSFLKRRDFYGYTF.

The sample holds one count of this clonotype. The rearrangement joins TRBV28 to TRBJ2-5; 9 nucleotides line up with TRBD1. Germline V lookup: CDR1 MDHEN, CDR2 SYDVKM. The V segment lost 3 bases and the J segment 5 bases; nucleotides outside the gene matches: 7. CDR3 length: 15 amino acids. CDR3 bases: TGTGCCAGCAGTTTCCTGGACAGGGGACGGGAGACCCAGTACTTC. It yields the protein CASSFLDRGRETQYF.

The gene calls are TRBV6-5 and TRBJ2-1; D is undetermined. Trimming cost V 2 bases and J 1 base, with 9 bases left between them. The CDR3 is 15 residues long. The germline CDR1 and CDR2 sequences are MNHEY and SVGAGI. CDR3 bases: TGTGCCAGCAGTTACGGTTCGGAGTCCTACAATGAGCAGTTCTTC. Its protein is CASSYGSESYNEQFF.

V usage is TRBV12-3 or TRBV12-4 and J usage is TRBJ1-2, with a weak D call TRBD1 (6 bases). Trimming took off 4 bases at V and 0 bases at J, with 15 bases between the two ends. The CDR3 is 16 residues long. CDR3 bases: TGTGCCAGCAGTTGGGGCTCGGGGGGCCCTAACTATGGCTACACCTTC. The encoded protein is CASSWGSGGPNYGYTF.

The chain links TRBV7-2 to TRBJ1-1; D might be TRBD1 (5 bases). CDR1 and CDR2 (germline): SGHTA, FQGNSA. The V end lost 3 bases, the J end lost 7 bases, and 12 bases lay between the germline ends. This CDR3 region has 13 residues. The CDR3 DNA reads TGTGCCAGCAGCTTTCGACAGCACGATGAAGCTTTCTTT. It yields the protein CASSFRQHDEAFF.

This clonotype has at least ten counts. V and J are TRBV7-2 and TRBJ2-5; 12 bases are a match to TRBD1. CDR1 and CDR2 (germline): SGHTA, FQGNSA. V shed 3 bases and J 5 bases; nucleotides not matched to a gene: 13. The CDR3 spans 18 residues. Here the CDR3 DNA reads TGTGCCAGCAGCTTCCTATCGGCGGGACAGGGGGCAGGGGAGACCCAGTACTTC. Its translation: CASSFLSAGQGAGETQYF.

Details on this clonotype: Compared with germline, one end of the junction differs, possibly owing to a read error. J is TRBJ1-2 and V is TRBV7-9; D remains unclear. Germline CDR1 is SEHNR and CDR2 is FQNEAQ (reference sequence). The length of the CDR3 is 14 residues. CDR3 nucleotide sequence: TGTTCCAGCAGAATTGGGTCCGAACTCTATGTCTACACCTTC. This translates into CSSRIGSELYVYTF.

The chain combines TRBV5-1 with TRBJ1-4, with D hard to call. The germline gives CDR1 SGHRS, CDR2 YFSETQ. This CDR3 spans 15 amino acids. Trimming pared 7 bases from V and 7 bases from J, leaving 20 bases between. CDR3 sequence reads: CASHGGVGGGEKLFF. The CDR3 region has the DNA TGCGCCAGCCACGGAGGAGTGGGTGGTGGTGAAAAACTGTTTTTT.

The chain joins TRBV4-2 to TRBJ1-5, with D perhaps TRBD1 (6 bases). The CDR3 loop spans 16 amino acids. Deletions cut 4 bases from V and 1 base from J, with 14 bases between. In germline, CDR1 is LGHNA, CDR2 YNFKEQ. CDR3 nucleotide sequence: TGTGCCAGCAGCCCCTCGGGGGGGGCCAGCAATCAGCCCCAGCATTTT. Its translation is CASSPSGGASNQPQHF.